The 27 T cell receptor beta chains below were found in one sample sequenced in a study of cytomegalovirus exposure and HLA in healthy donors. Repertoires were generated with immunoSEQ multiplex PCR, while TCRdb's copy carries only in-frame clones and drops some. The sample includes about 160,000 clones, more than 70% of them seen just once. The specimen was PBMCs. The receptors were sampled from a man younger than 30 in good health and CMV-seronegative.

CDR3 in amino acids: CASSELEGGAQYF. The CDR3 DNA follows: TGCGCCAGCAGTGAGTTGGAGGGAGGGGCCCAGTACTTC. This sequence joins TRBV10-1 and TRBJ2-5, with 7 bases fitting TRBD2. There are 13 residues in the CDR3. Germline CDR1 and CDR2: WNHNN and SYGVQD (reference sequence). Unmatched junction bases numbered 5, after V lost 1 base and J lost 9 bases.

The chain employs TRBV15 and TRBJ2-7; TRBD2 aligns across 13 bases. This CDR3 spans 17 amino acids. Germline V lookup: CDR1 LNHNV, CDR2 YYDKDF (reference sequence). The junction had 10 bases not matched to a gene; V was cut back by 2 bases and J by 6 bases. The CDR3 region is CATSRSRTSGSASEQYF. For the CDR3, the DNA is TGTGCCACCAGCAGAAGTAGGACTAGCGGGAGTGCTAGCGAGCAGTACTTC.

The chain combines TRBV7-9 with TRBJ2-2; 7 bases are shared with TRBD2. Germline V lookup: CDR1 SEHNR, CDR2 FQNEAQ (reference sequence). The J segment lost 10 bases and the V segment lost 3 bases, leaving 17 bases of the junction unmatched. This CDR3 spans 17 amino acids. CDR3 region: CASSFLTGTQGRVELFF. The CDR3, as DNA: TGTGCCAGCAGCTTTCTGACCGGGACTCAAGGGAGGGTGGAGCTGTTTTTT. Based on the CDR3 plus reference TRBV7-9 and TRBJ2-2, the full variable domain is DTGVSQNPRHKITKRGQNVTFRCDPISEHNRLYWYRQTLGQGPEFLTYFQNEAQLEKSRLLSDRFSAERPKGSFSTLEIQRTEQGDSAMYLCASSFLTGTQGRVELFFGEGSRLTVL.

This clone was seen just once. The chain combines TRBV27 with TRBJ2-7; 7 bases align to TRBD2. V lost 7 bases, J lost 1 base, and 10 bases stayed unmatched. The CDR3 length is 15 residues. Per the germline V gene, CDR1 is MNHEY and CDR2 is SMNVEV (reference sequence). CDR3 DNA: TGTGCCAGCAATATCGGCAGCGGGGATTCCTACGAGCAGTACTTC. It is translated as CASNIGSGDSYEQYF.

This chain uses TRBV28 with TRBJ1-1; D is uncertain. Germline V CDR1 and CDR2: MDHEN, SYDVKM. CDR3 length: 12 amino acids. Trimming stripped 4 bases from V and 8 bases from J, with 11 bases between. The CDR3 coding sequence is TGTGCCAGCAGTTCGGTGGGTAGCGAAGCTTTCTTT. It translates to CASSSVGSEAFF.

This clone was seen at least ten times. The V gene is TRBV7-6, the J gene TRBJ1-1, with D perhaps matching TRBD1 (6 bases). The CDR3 totals 14 residues. V was cut by 5 bases and J by 4 bases, with 14 bases left in between. The germline CDR1 and CDR2 sequences are SGHVS and FNYEAQ. CDR3: CASSPGGAGTEAFF. As DNA, the CDR3 is TGTGCCAGCAGCCCCGGGGGGGCGGGCACTGAAGCTTTCTTT.

The chain joins TRBV30 to TRBJ2-5, with a tentative D call TRBD2 (5 bases). V gave up 4 bases and J gave up 7 bases, with 13 bases separating them. CDR1 GTSNPN and CDR2 SVGIG come from the germline V gene (reference sequence). CDR3 length: 12 amino acids. CDR3 amino acids: CAWILGDGTQYF. Here the CDR3 DNA reads TGTGCCTGGATATTGGGAGATGGGACCCAGTACTTC.

By share of the sample, this clone is large. V usage is TRBV27 and J usage is TRBJ1-5; a weak D match, TRBD1 (6 bases). Germline CDR1 MNHEY, CDR2 SMNVEV (reference sequence). Trimming stripped 3 bases from V and 7 bases from J, with 10 bases between. The CDR3 extends over 13 amino acids. CDR3 nucleotide sequence: TGTGCCAGCAGTTTCGGGGGGCAACAGCCCCAGCATTTT. Its translation is CASSFGGQQPQHF.

The chain couples TRBV7-2 to TRBJ2-7; D ambiguous. V lost 1 base and J lost 3, with 7 bases in between. Germline V lookup: CDR1 SGHTA, CDR2 FQGNSA. The CDR3 runs to 13 residues. This chain's CDR3 is CASSLGDYYEQYF. The CDR3 DNA follows: TGTGCCAGCAGCTTAGGCGATTACTACGAGCAGTACTTC.

This chain connects TRBV7-2 to TRBJ2-7, with TRBD2 identical over 13 bases. V lost 5 bases and J lost 2; bases outside the gene matches: 3. The CDR3 is 15 residues long. Germline V lookup: CDR1 SGHTA, CDR2 FQGNSA. CDR3 nucleotide sequence: TGTGCCAGCAGCCGGACTAGCGGGAGAGCCTACGAGCAGTACTTC. It yields the protein CASSRTSGRAYEQYF.

The V and J genes are TRBV7-2 and TRBJ2-2; maybe TRBD2 (5 bases). V lost 1 base and J 3 bases, leaving 6 bases between the germline ends. This CDR3 has 14 amino acids. The germline V gene encodes CDR1 SGHTA and CDR2 FQGNSA. The CDR3 is CASSLGTDTGELFF. In DNA form, the CDR3 reads TGTGCCAGCAGCTTAGGGACTGACACCGGGGAGCTGTTTTTT.

V usage is TRBV27 and J usage is TRBJ1-6; D gene unclear. Trimming took off 3 bases at V and 8 bases at J, with 11 bases between the two ends. The CDR3 consists of 14 residues. Germline V gene lookup returns CDR1 MNHEY and CDR2 SMNVEV (reference sequence). This CDR3 reads CASSFMGSYSPLHF. Written as DNA, the CDR3 is TGTGCCAGCAGTTTTATGGGCTCTTATTCACCCCTCCACTTT.

The J gene is TRBJ2-7, the V gene TRBV4-3; 7 nucleotides match TRBD2. V lost 0 bases to trimming and J lost 4 bases; unmatched junction nucleotides: 12. The CDR3 consists of 17 residues. Germline loops: CDR1 LGHNA, CDR2 YSLEER. CDR3 sequence (DNA): TGCGCCAGCAGCCAAGATCCACCGGGCGGGAGTTTATACGAGCAGTACTTC. Protein: CASSQDPPGGSLYEQYF.

The J gene is TRBJ2-5, the V gene TRBV7-9, with TRBD1 matching over 7 bases. Germline-derived CDR1 and CDR2 are SEHNR and FQNEAQ (reference sequence). Trimming at V came to 5 bases and at J to 5 bases, leaving 8 bases not matched to a gene. This CDR3 has 14 amino acids. In DNA, the CDR3 is TGTGCCAGCAGCCCGGGACAGACCGAGGAGACCCAGTACTTC. Translation: CASSPGQTEETQYF.

The chain has TRBV2 and TRBJ1-2; the D is unclear. Germline V gives CDR1 SNHLY, CDR2 FYNNEI. The CDR3 loop spans 12 amino acids. The V and J ends lost 6 bases and 5 bases respectively, with 10 bases between them. In DNA form, the CDR3 reads TGTGCCAGCAGACCCACGGGTTATGGCTACACCTTC. Translation gives CASRPTGYGYTF.

The table lists this clone with a few counts. This chain connects TRBV6-6 to TRBJ2-7, with D possibly matching TRBD1 (6 bases). V dropped 7 bases and J dropped 2 bases, with 18 bases sitting between them. The germline CDR1 and CDR2 sequences are MNHNY and SVGAGI (reference sequence). The CDR3 loop spans 15 amino acids. Here the CDR3 DNA reads TGTGCCAGCATCTTTACTAGGGGGTCCCCCTACGAGCAGTACTTC. Translation gives CASIFTRGSPYEQYF.

The chain is built from TRBV7-9 and TRBJ1-4; 8 bases fit TRBD1. The germline V gene encodes CDR1 SEHNR and CDR2 FQNEAQ (reference sequence). The CDR3 spans 12 residues. The ends lost 5 bases at V and 10 bases at J; junction bases unmatched: 3. The CDR3 region is CASSPGTGKLFF. CDR3 in DNA: TGTGCCAGCAGCCCGGGGACAGGAAAACTGTTTTTT.

The V call is TRBV6-6, the J call TRBJ2-1; 10 positions agree with TRBD2. The CDR3 is 14 residues long. From germline, CDR1 is MNHNY and CDR2 SVGAGI (reference sequence). V trimming: 7 bases; J trimming: 7 bases; junction bases outside the gene matches: 7. CDR3 loop: CASMPGLAANEQFF. CDR3 DNA sequence: TGTGCCAGCATGCCCGGACTAGCGGCAAATGAGCAGTTCTTC.

V and J are TRBV6-5 and TRBJ1-4; D remains ambiguous. From germline, CDR1 is MNHEY and CDR2 SVGAGI. Trimming pared 2 bases from V and 14 bases from J, leaving 15 bases between. The CDR3 loop spans 13 amino acids. In DNA, the CDR3 is TGTGCCAGCAGTTACCTGGGAGATGATGGTCTGTTTTTT. This translates into CASSYLGDDGLFF.

The chain employs TRBV18 and TRBJ2-7; TRBD1 matches 8 bases. Germline CDR1 KGHSH, CDR2 LQKENI. The CDR3 contains 14 residues. The junction had 5 bases not matched to a gene; V was cut back by 6 bases and J by 1 base. DNA for the CDR3: TGTGCCAGCTCTCTTTACAGGGGGTCCTACGAGCAGTACTTC. Translation gives CASSLYRGSYEQYF.

The chain recombines TRBV19 with TRBJ2-7; 9 bases line up with TRBD2. This CDR3 has 16 residues. The junction had 11 bases not matched to a gene; V was cut back by 5 bases and J by 3 bases. The V gene's germline CDR1 is LNHDA and CDR2 SQIVND (reference sequence). Written as DNA, the CDR3 is TGTGCCAGTAGTCCTACTCCTAGCGGGAAGAGCTACGAGCAGTACTTC. Translation gives CASSPTPSGKSYEQYF.

This chain joins TRBV28 and TRBJ1-1; D is perhaps TRBD1 (6 bases). V was trimmed by 2 bases and J by 6 bases, leaving 10 bases between them. The CDR3 has 13 amino acids. CDR1 and CDR2 (germline): MDHEN, SYDVKM. CDR3 bases: TGTGCCAGCAGTTTAGCAGGGGCGCCTGAAGCTTTCTTT. Protein sequence: CASSLAGAPEAFF.

This chain links TRBV5-1 with TRBJ1-4; no firm D call. V lost 1 base, J lost 8 bases, and 9 bases lay in between. The CDR3 contains 13 residues. Germline values: CDR1 SGHRS, CDR2 YFSETQ. CDR3 in amino acids: CASSLSGGEKLFF. The CDR3 DNA reads TGCGCCAGCAGCTTGAGTGGAGGAGAAAAACTGTTTTTT.

This clone occurred a few times. The chain recombines TRBV6-1 with TRBJ1-1; 7 bases map to TRBD1. The length of the CDR3 is 15 residues. CDR1 is MNHNS and CDR2 is SASEGT in the germline V gene. With V trimmed by 0 bases and J by 1 base, 2 bases remained unmatched. CDR3 nucleotide sequence: TGTGCCAGCAGTGAAGCCTGGACAGGGAACACTGAAGCTTTCTTT. This codes for CASSEAWTGNTEAFF.

For the CDR3, the DNA is TGTGCCAGCAGCTTAGTTCAGGGAGGAAGCAATCAGCCCCAGCATTTT. Protein sequence: CASSLVQGGSNQPQHF. The chain employs TRBV7-2 and TRBJ1-5; tentatively, D is TRBD1 (5 bases). The CDR3 has 16 residues. Per the germline V gene, CDR1 is SGHTA and CDR2 is FQGNSA. Trimming left V 1 base short and J 1 base short, with 11 bases between. Looking up the rest from reference TRBV7-2 and TRBJ1-5 gives the full variable domain: GAGVSQSPSNKVTEKGKDVELRCDPISGHTALYWYRQSLGQGLEFLIYFQGNSAPDKSGLPSDRFSAERTGGSVSTLTIQRTQQEDSAVYLCASSLVQGGSNQPQHFGDGTRLSIL.

This chain links TRBV6-5 with TRBJ2-7, with 11 bases fitting TRBD2. The CDR3 covers 16 residues. V gave up 4 bases and J gave up 2 bases; unmatched junction bases: 7. Looked up from germline, CDR1 is MNHEY and CDR2 is SVGAGI. The CDR3 sequence: CASSFEIAGGPYEQYF. The CDR3 nucleotides are TGTGCCAGCAGTTTCGAGATAGCGGGAGGGCCCTACGAGCAGTACTTC.

This clone came up once. The chain's CDR3 is CATSRDLLPYSGTDTQYF. CDR3 nucleotide sequence: TGTGCCACCAGCAGAGATCTACTTCCCTATTCCGGCACAGATACGCAGTATTTT. The V gene is TRBV15, the J gene TRBJ2-3; unclear D gene. Trimming took off 0 bases at V and 1 base at J, with 17 bases between the two ends. CDR1 and CDR2 (germline): LNHNV, YYDKDF (reference sequence). The CDR3 runs to 18 residues.